The 6 T cell receptor beta chains given below trace back to one sample, sequenced in a study of T cell responses to AZD1222 COVID-19 vaccine. TCRdb's table, derived via immunoSEQ multiplex PCR, lists solely in-frame clones and lacks some. The profile shows approximately 80,000 clones, 80% to 90% of them singletons. The specimen comprised peripheral blood, sampled 28 days after the second AZD1222 dose. All receptors come from an adult who received the AZD1222 COVID-19 vaccine.

The gene calls are TRBV7-2 and TRBJ1-1; no clear D. The CDR3 spans 13 residues. V gave up 1 base and J gave up 6 bases, with 9 bases separating them. Germline V gene lookup returns CDR1 SGHTA and CDR2 FQGNSA. In nucleotides, the CDR3 is TGTGCCAGCAGCTTAGATAGAGTAGCTGAAGCTTTCTTT. Protein product: CASSLDRVAEAFF.

This clone occurred a few times. The rearrangement uses TRBV19 and TRBJ1-2, with D perhaps matching TRBD1 (6 bases). There are 14 residues in the CDR3. The V gene's germline CDR1 is LNHDA and CDR2 SQIVND (reference sequence). V dropped 0 bases and J dropped 3 bases, with 8 bases sitting between them. Here the CDR3 DNA reads TGTGCCAGTAGTATAGAGGACAGCTACTATGGCTACACCTTC. Its translation: CASSIEDSYYGYTF.

This clone was observed a few times. The chain joins TRBV9 to TRBJ1-1; 8 bases align to TRBD1. Germline V gene sequence: CDR1 SGDLS, CDR2 YYNGEE. V lost 3 bases, J lost 6 bases, and 1 base stayed unmatched. The CDR3 covers 12 residues. As DNA, the CDR3 is TGTGCCAGCAGCGGGGACAGGCCTGAAGCTTTCTTT. Its translation is CASSGDRPEAFF.

The J gene is TRBJ1-5, the V gene TRBV30; D remains unclear. This CDR3 spans 13 amino acids. Germline CDR1 reads GTSNPN; CDR2 reads SVGIG (reference sequence). V shed 3 bases and J shed 0 bases, with 6 bases lying between them. CDR3 coding DNA: TGTGCCTGGAGCCTAGATAGCAATCAGCCCCAGCATTTT. Translated: CAWSLDSNQPQHF.

The chain uses TRBV4-1 and TRBJ1-1; D is unclear. V was cut by 1 base and J by 8 bases, with 11 bases left in between. The CDR3 loop spans 13 amino acids. Looked up from germline, CDR1 is MGHRA and CDR2 is YSYEKL. CDR3 DNA sequence: TGCGCCAGCAGCCAAGTTCGGACGATGGAAGCTTTCTTT. Protein: CASSQVRTMEAFF.

The genes are TRBV3-1 (or the pseudogene TRBV3-2) and TRBJ2-5; 12 bases fit TRBD2. The ends lost 3 bases at V and 5 bases at J; junction bases unmatched: 10. The CDR3 loop spans 17 amino acids. The germline V gene encodes CDR1 LGHDT and CDR2 YNNKEL (reference sequence). The chain's CDR3 is CASSQSLAGGPVETQYF. The CDR3 nucleotides read TGTGCCAGCAGCCAGAGTCTAGCGGGGGGGCCGGTCGAGACCCAGTACTTC.